This entry lists 26 T cell receptor beta chains sequenced from one sample in a study of T-cell reconstitution after alpha-beta-depleted transplantation in children. The TCRbeta library was prepared with unique molecular identifiers. TCRdb reprocessed the PCR reads via MiXCR and lists one record per CDR3 protein. The sample has around 580,000 distinct CDR3 sequences; over 20% are singletons. The material was PBMCs, obtained before TCRalphabeta/CD19-depleted stem cell transplant. The receptors come from a boy in the first two years of life with Wiskott-Aldrich syndrome, due to receive a stem cell transplant.

The chain employs TRBV10-2 and TRBJ2-1, with unresolved D. The V end was cut by 4 bases, the J end by 0 bases, with 7 bases between. The CDR3 has 14 residues. Germline V lookup: CDR1 WSHSY, CDR2 SAAADI. The CDR3 reads CASSGRASYNEQFF. The CDR3 DNA reads as TGCGCCAGCAGTGGTAGGGCCTCCTACAATGAGCAGTTCTTC.

The J gene is TRBJ2-7, the V gene TRBV20-1; D unresolved. Germline-derived CDR1 and CDR2 are DFQATT and SNEGSKA (reference sequence). Trimming stripped 3 bases from V and 3 bases from J, with 12 bases between. CDR3 length: 13 amino acids. The CDR3 loop reads CSASSPHNYEQYF. CDR3 in DNA: TGCAGTGCTAGCAGCCCTCACAACTACGAGCAGTACTTC.

Concerning this clonotype itself: At one end, the junction sequence differs from germline, possibly due to a read error. J is TRBJ2-6 and V is TRBV5-1; maybe TRBD1 (5 bases). Per the germline V gene, CDR1 is SGHRS and CDR2 is YFSETQ. The CDR3 length is 14 residues. The CDR3 bases are TGCGCCAGCAGCTTGGGTTCTGGGGCCAACGGCCTGACTTTC. Translating gives CASSLGSGANGLTF. Full variable domain (missing parts from reference TRBV5-1 and TRBJ2-6): KAGVTQTPRYLIKTRGQQVTLSCSPISGHRSVSWYQQTPGQGLQFLFEYFSETQRNKGNFPGRFSGRQFSNSRSEMNVSTLELGDSALYLCASSLGSGANGLTFGAGSRLTVL.

Comment on this clonotype: The junction and the germline gene differ at one end; a read error may be behind it. This chain connects TRBV2 to TRBJ2-1; 10 bases match TRBD1. CDR3 length equals 17 residues. Germline values: CDR1 SNHLY, CDR2 FYNNEI. The CDR3 loop is CTSCPGQGRSANNEQFF. CDR3 coding DNA: TGTACCAGCTGCCCGGGACAGGGGAGGTCGGCTAACAATGAGCAGTTCTTC. Variable domain in full (rest from reference TRBV2 and TRBJ2-1): EPEVTQTPSHQVTQMGQEVILRCVPISNHLYFYWYRQILGQKVEFLVSFYNNEISEKSEIFDDQFSVERPDGSNFTLKIRSTKLEDSAMYFCTSCPGQGRSANNEQFFGPGTRLTVL.

The rearrangement joins TRBV12-3 or TRBV12-4 to TRBJ2-5; D may be TRBD1 (6 bases). Trimming took 7 bases from V and 1 from J, leaving 13 bases between them. There are 14 residues in the CDR3. Written as DNA, the CDR3 is TGTGCCAGCAAAGACAGGAATCCCCAAGAGACCCAGTACTTC. Amino acids: CASKDRNPQETQYF.

This clonotype was observed a few times. The rearrangement links TRBV5-4 to TRBJ2-3; 9 bases align to TRBD2. Germline V gives CDR1 SGHNT, CDR2 YYREEE (reference sequence). The CDR3 has 17 amino acids. Trimming at V came to 0 bases and at J to 0 bases, leaving 5 bases not matched to a gene. This CDR3 reads CASSLGLAGSSTDTQYF. In nucleotides, the CDR3 is TGTGCCAGCAGCTTGGGGCTAGCGGGGTCTAGCACAGATACGCAGTATTTT.

This clonotype has more than one count but fewer than ten. The chain recombines TRBV20-1 with TRBJ2-5, with 7 bases that match TRBD1. V lost 5 bases, J lost 3 bases, and 6 bases stayed unmatched. Germline V CDR1 and CDR2: DFQATT, SNEGSKA (reference sequence). This CDR3 spans 13 amino acids. CDR3 in amino acids: CSARQGTEETQYF. CDR3 DNA sequence: TGCAGTGCTCGACAGGGAACGGAAGAGACCCAGTACTTC.

This clonotype was detected a few times. The chain combines TRBV7-2 with TRBJ2-1; D is uncertain. Trimming left V 5 bases short and J 4 bases short, with 12 bases between. CDR3 length: 14 amino acids. Germline V CDR1 and CDR2: SGHTA, FQGNSA. This CDR3 is CASSPPERYNEQFF. The CDR3 DNA is TGTGCCAGCAGCCCGCCTGAGAGGTACAATGAGCAGTTCTTC.

The rearrangement uses TRBV12-3 or TRBV12-4 and TRBJ2-5; 11 nucleotides agree with TRBD2. Trimming removed 7 bases from V and 4 bases from J; junction bases left unmatched: 8. The CDR3 is made up of 15 amino acids. CDR3 residues: CASTFSGRAGETQYF. CDR3 nucleotides: TGTGCCAGCACCTTTAGCGGGAGGGCCGGAGAGACCCAGTACTTC.

This clonotype has just a few counts. This chain uses TRBV5-1 with TRBJ2-1, with D perhaps TRBD2 (5 bases). The germline V and J ends were trimmed by 0 bases and 6 bases, with 13 bases remaining between them. Germline V gives CDR1 SGHRS, CDR2 YFSETQ. The CDR3 is 15 amino acids. This CDR3 reads CASSLGVAGINEQFF. CDR3 coding DNA: TGCGCCAGCAGCTTGGGAGTGGCCGGGATCAATGAGCAGTTCTTC.

The chain couples TRBV5-1 to TRBJ2-1, with 15 bases identical to TRBD2. This CDR3 is 17 amino acids long. Trimming cost V 4 bases and J 9 bases; bases outside gene matches: 11. Germline CDR1 and CDR2: SGHRS and YFSETQ. Here the CDR3 DNA reads TGCGCCAGCAGCCCTGGCGGACTAGCGGGAGGGAGCGGTGAGCAGTTCTTC. This codes for CASSPGGLAGGSGEQFF.

The genes are TRBV27 and TRBJ2-1; the D call may be TRBD1 or TRBD2 (6 bases each). Germline V gene data show CDR1 as MNHEY and CDR2 as SMNVEV (reference sequence). V lost 7 bases and J lost 12, with 19 bases in between. CDR3 length: 13 amino acids. CDR3 protein: CASNRAGTRMQFF. For the CDR3, the DNA is TGTGCCAGCAACCGTGCGGGGACAAGAATGCAGTTCTTC.

On this clonotype itself: One end of the junction varies from germline; a read error may be responsible. CDR3 nucleotides: TGTGGCACCAGTTATTCGCGACTAGCGGGAGCTGGATACAATGAGCAGTTCTTC. Its protein product is CGTSYSRLAGAGYNEQFF. This rearrangement joins TRBV24-1 to TRBJ2-1; 12 bases line up with TRBD2. The CDR3 consists of 18 residues. The germline gives CDR1 KGHDR, CDR2 SFDVKD.

This clonotype has only a few counts. This CDR3 reads CASSLVTGPNTEAFF. The CDR3 nucleotides are TGCGCCAGCAGCTTGGTTACAGGTCCAAACACTGAAGCTTTCTTT. The rearrangement joins TRBV5-1 to TRBJ1-1; D may be TRBD1 (5 bases). Trimming shortened V by 0 bases and J by 2 bases, and 11 bases separated the two germline ends. The CDR3 is made up of 15 amino acids. The germline V gene encodes CDR1 SGHRS and CDR2 YFSETQ. Complete variable domain (other parts from reference TRBV5-1 and TRBJ1-1): KAGVTQTPRYLIKTRGQQVTLSCSPISGHRSVSWYQQTPGQGLQFLFEYFSETQRNKGNFPGRFSGRQFSNSRSEMNVSTLELGDSALYLCASSLVTGPNTEAFFGQGTRLTVV.

The table lists this clonotype with a few counts. The chain carries TRBV7-9 and TRBJ2-7; D is possibly TRBD2 (5 bases). The V and J ends lost 1 base and 5 bases respectively, with 15 bases between them. The CDR3 is 15 amino acids. CDR1 SEHNR and CDR2 FQNEAQ come from the germline V gene (reference sequence). This chain's CDR3 is CASSLVGVKVHEQYF. The CDR3 DNA reads as TGTGCCAGCAGCTTAGTCGGGGTAAAAGTCCACGAGCAGTACTTC.

This clonotype has more than one count but fewer than ten. V gene TRBV5-1 combines with J gene TRBJ2-1; TRBD2 matches at 8 bases. V gave up 3 bases and J gave up 4 bases; unmatched junction bases: 6. The CDR3 length is 15 residues. CDR1 SGHRS and CDR2 YFSETQ come from the germline V gene. DNA for the CDR3: TGCGCCAGCAGCTACACAAGCGGGGGATACAATGAGCAGTTCTTC. Translating gives CASSYTSGGYNEQFF.

The CDR3 protein is CASSLRQGLPYEQYF. Here the CDR3 DNA reads TGCGCCAGCAGCTTGAGGCAGGGGTTACCCTACGAGCAGTACTTC. This chain joins TRBV5-1 and TRBJ2-7; a possible D gene is TRBD1 (6 bases). In germline, CDR1 is SGHRS, CDR2 YFSETQ. Trimming pared 1 base from V and 2 bases from J, leaving 13 bases between. This CDR3 has 15 amino acids.

This clonotype was seen a handful of times. The chain employs TRBV18 and TRBJ1-1; no firm D call. The V end was cut by 1 base, the J end by 1 base, with 10 bases between. The CDR3 is 15 amino acids. Germline V gives CDR1 KGHSH, CDR2 LQKENI. The CDR3 loop reads CASSPRGAGNTEAFF. The CDR3 DNA reads as TGTGCCAGCTCACCACGGGGTGCAGGGAACACTGAAGCTTTCTTT.

This clonotype was counted between two and nine times. V is TRBV5-1 and J is TRBJ2-3; 13 positions agree with TRBD2. CDR1 SGHRS and CDR2 YFSETQ come from the germline V gene. This CDR3 region has 16 residues. The V gene end was trimmed by 8 bases and the J gene end by 4 bases; junction bases not matched to a gene: 10. The CDR3 is CASHLGTSGMADTQYF. The CDR3 DNA is TGCGCCAGTCACCTCGGGACTAGCGGGATGGCAGATACGCAGTATTTT.

This clonotype has only a few counts. The V call is TRBV5-1, the J call TRBJ2-7; 7 bases map to TRBD2. Germline V CDR1 and CDR2: SGHRS, YFSETQ. V trimming: 3 bases; J trimming: 0 bases; junction bases outside the gene matches: 6. The CDR3 totals 15 residues. The chain's CDR3 is CASSSGGWISYEQYF. CDR3 bases: TGCGCCAGCAGCTCCGGGGGGTGGATCTCCTACGAGCAGTACTTC.

In its sample, this clonotype was seen a few times. CDR3: CASSVAGGFGGYTF. The DNA for the CDR3 is TGTGCCAGCAGCGTAGCAGGGGGTTTCGGAGGCTACACCTTC. This rearrangement joins TRBV9 to TRBJ1-2; 7 nucleotides agree with TRBD1. The CDR3 has 14 residues. Germline CDR1 SGDLS, CDR2 YYNGEE. The V and J ends lost 0 bases and 8 bases, in that order; junction bases with no gene match: 7.

There are a few counts of this clonotype. The chain employs TRBV28 and TRBJ2-1, with 14 bases identical to TRBD2. The V gene's germline CDR1 is MDHEN and CDR2 SYDVKM. Trimming cost V 8 bases and J 7 bases; bases outside gene matches: 16. The CDR3 has 18 residues. The CDR3: CASSLQGAGTSGSNEQFF. In nucleotides, the CDR3 is TGTGCCAGCTCTCTTCAGGGAGCTGGGACTAGCGGGAGTAATGAGCAGTTCTTC.

This clonotype was observed a few times. This chain joins TRBV5-1 and TRBJ2-2; 8 bases are a match to TRBD2. Germline V gene data show CDR1 as SGHRS and CDR2 as YFSETQ. The CDR3 is 14 residues long. With 5 bases clipped from V and 3 bases from J, the junction kept 3 bases outside the gene matches. CDR3 nucleotide sequence: TGCGCCAGCAGTGGACTAGCATACACCGGGGAGCTGTTTTTT. It yields the protein CASSGLAYTGELFF.

The chain recombines TRBV4-1 with TRBJ2-5; 9 bases fit TRBD1. Germline CDR1 and CDR2: MGHRA and YSYEKL. The CDR3 loop spans 16 amino acids. V shed 1 base and J 1 base; nucleotides not matched to a gene: 4. The CDR3 region is CASSQALTGGQETQYF. In DNA form, the CDR3 reads TGCGCCAGCAGCCAAGCGCTGACAGGGGGCCAAGAGACCCAGTACTTC.

This clonotype came up a few times. The gene calls are TRBV5-1 and TRBJ2-7; a possible D gene is TRBD2 (6 bases). This CDR3 is 13 amino acids long. V was pared by 1 base and J by 6 bases, with 11 bases between. Germline values: CDR1 SGHRS, CDR2 YFSETQ. The CDR3 bases are TGCGCCAGCAGCTTGTTTGGGGAGGCCGAGCAGTACTTC. It specifies CASSLFGEAEQYF.

This clonotype was detected only a few times. This chain connects TRBV4-1 to TRBJ2-1, with 7 nucleotides matching TRBD1. The CDR3 is 16 residues long. The germline V gene has CDR1 MGHRA and CDR2 YSYEKL. V lost 0 bases and J lost 10; bases outside the gene matches: 12. This CDR3 is CASSQEGTATPTEQFF. The CDR3 nucleotides are TGCGCCAGCAGCCAAGAAGGGACAGCGACTCCGACCGAGCAGTTCTTC.